The present entry profiles one T cell receptor (beta chain) with its context. The antigen is not known. Clones were sequenced by immunoSEQ multiplex PCR, and TCRdb holds only the in-frame ones, with some missing. This sample has around 66,000 clones; approximately 86% occur once, and the top ten carry 2%. CDR3 length: 16 amino acids. With 3 bases removed from V and 6 bases from J, the gap between germline ends came to 19 bases. Germline V gives CDR1 LNHNV, CDR2 YYDKDF (reference sequence). Sampling times: baseline, cycle 4 day 1, cycle 7 day 1. The entry originates in a study of OX40 agonist ivuxolimab in advanced cancers. Study summary: At 65% to 90% male, the cohort had a mean age of approximately 64 years, ranging from roughly 20 to 80.

Study observations and caveats: CD4+ and CD8+ T cells in blood underwent clonal expansion by week 6 at 0.1 to 3.0 mg/kg. Also present in some nonresponders was a low level of normalized T-cell clonal expansion.

This TCR came from an adult with an advanced solid tumor such as melanoma, head and neck, liver or kidney cancer. The sample in question was CD4+ or CD8+ T cells sorted from blood, obtained in a trial of the OX40 agonist ivuxolimab. V usage is TRBV15 and J usage is TRBJ2-3, with D tentatively TRBD2 (6 bases). CDR3 protein: CATSSREPEEYDTQYF. DNA of the CDR3: TGTGCCACCAGCAGCCGGGAGCCGGAGGAGTACGATACGCAGTATTTT.